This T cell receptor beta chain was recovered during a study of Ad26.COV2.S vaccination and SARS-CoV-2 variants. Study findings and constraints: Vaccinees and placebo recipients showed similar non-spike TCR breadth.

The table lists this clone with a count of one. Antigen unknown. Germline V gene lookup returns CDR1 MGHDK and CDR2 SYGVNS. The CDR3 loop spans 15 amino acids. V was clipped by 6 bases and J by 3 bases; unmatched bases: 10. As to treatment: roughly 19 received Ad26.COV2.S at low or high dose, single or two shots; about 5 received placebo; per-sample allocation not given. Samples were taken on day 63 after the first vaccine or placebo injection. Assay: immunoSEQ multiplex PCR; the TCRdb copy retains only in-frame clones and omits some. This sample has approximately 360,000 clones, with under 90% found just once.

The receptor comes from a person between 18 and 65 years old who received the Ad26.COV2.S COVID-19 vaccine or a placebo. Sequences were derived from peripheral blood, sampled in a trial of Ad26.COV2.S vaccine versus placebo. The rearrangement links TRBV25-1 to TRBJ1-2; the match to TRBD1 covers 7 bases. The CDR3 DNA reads TGTGCCAGCAGGGGAAGGAGGGGGCACGACTATGGCTACACCTTC. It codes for CASRGRRGHDYGYTF.